These 6 T cell receptor beta chains came from one sample sequenced in a study of cytomegalovirus exposure and HLA in healthy donors. Clones were sequenced by immunoSEQ multiplex PCR, and TCRdb holds only the in-frame ones, with some missing. The sample lists about 63,000 clones; roughly 90% were seen once. Sequenced sample: PBMCs. These receptors were taken from a woman aged 18-30 years in good health and CMV-seronegative.

V usage is TRBV10-2 and J usage is TRBJ1-3; tentatively, D is TRBD1 (5 bases). The CDR3 spans 15 residues. Per germline, CDR1 WSHSY and CDR2 SAAADI. Trimming took 7 bases from V and 2 from J, leaving 15 bases between them. The CDR3, as DNA: TGCGCCAGCAAAGATCCGGGGGGGGCTGGAAACACCATATATTTT. Its protein product is CASKDPGGAGNTIYF.

This chain connects TRBV5-4 to TRBJ2-5, with TRBD1 matching 8 bases. V lost 0 bases and J lost 5; bases outside the gene matches: 3. Looked up from germline, CDR1 is SGHNT and CDR2 is YYREEE (reference sequence). The CDR3 spans 14 residues. The CDR3 region has the DNA TGTGCCAGCAGCTTGGTTAGACAGGGGGAGACCCAGTACTTC. Translated, it gives CASSLVRQGETQYF.

The gene calls are TRBV7-2 and TRBJ2-7, with a tentative D call TRBD2 (5 bases). The CDR3 is made up of 14 amino acids. Germline V lookup: CDR1 SGHTA, CDR2 FQGNSA. Deletions cut 2 bases from V and 2 bases from J, with 10 bases between. In DNA form, the CDR3 reads TGTGCCAGCAGCTTAAACCCGGGAACCTACGAGCAGTACTTC. Translation gives CASSLNPGTYEQYF.

The rearrangement uses TRBV30 and TRBJ1-6; the match to TRBD1 covers 10 bases. CDR3 length: 18 residues. V was pared by 2 bases and J by 10 bases, with 17 bases of the junction left unmatched. The V gene's germline CDR1 is GTSNPN and CDR2 SVGIG (reference sequence). CDR3 protein: CAWSLGGGQGFLDSPLHF. The CDR3 DNA sequence: TGTGCCTGGAGTCTTGGTGGGGGACAGGGGTTTCTAGACTCACCCCTCCACTTT. The entire variable domain, with the rest obtained from reference TRBV30 and TRBJ1-6, is as follows: SQTIHQWPATLVQPVGSPLSLECTVEGTSNPNLYWYRQAAGRGLQLLFYSVGIGQISSEVPQNLSASRPQDRQFILSSKKLLLSDSGFYLCAWSLGGGQGFLDSPLHFGNGTRLTVT.

This clone has only a few counts. The rearrangement joins TRBV14 to TRBJ2-7; TRBD1 aligns across 9 bases. CDR1 is SGHDN, CDR2 FVKESK, per germline. There are 16 residues in the CDR3. J lost 4 bases, V lost 4 bases, and 11 bases had no gene match. This CDR3 reads CASSRTGQGPAYEQYF. For the CDR3, the DNA is TGTGCCAGCAGCCGAACCGGACAGGGGCCGGCATACGAGCAGTACTTC.

This clone has more than one count but fewer than ten. This chain joins TRBV7-8 and TRBJ2-7, with 9 nucleotides matching TRBD1. Trimming took 3 bases from V and 12 from J; bases not matched to a gene: 3. The CDR3 consists of 11 residues. Germline lookup yields CDR1 SGHVS and CDR2 FQNEAQ. This CDR3 is CASSFGDRVYF. The DNA of the CDR3 is TGTGCCAGCAGCTTTGGGGACAGGGTGTACTTC.